This TCR beta chain came from a study of vaccination effects on CD4 cells after COVID-19. In the study overall: Each person got two doses of an mRNA SARS-CoV-2 vaccine, BNT162b2 or mRNA-1273. Supplemented with around 11 IU/ml IL-2 and 10 ug/ml peptides, some 2 million PBMC per well were kept in culture. Samples were given by two convalescent patients 16 days and one week before vaccination.

The table came from immunoSEQ multiplex PCR; TCRdb's copy has only in-frame clones and leaves some out. The table shows some 50,000 clones, with roughly 72% occurring only once. Note on this clone: Its antigen is still unknown.

Following culture for approximately ten days, CD4+ T cells were isolated. Trimming cost V 0 bases and J 9 bases, with 9 bases left between them. This CDR3 has 14 residues. Germline V gives CDR1 MNHEY, CDR2 SMNVEV (reference sequence). Sequencing was performed on CD4+ T cells from PBMCs cultured without peptide, taken before COVID-19 vaccination. The V and J genes are TRBV27 and TRBJ1-6; the D gene is possibly TRBD1 (5 bases). This TCR came from a human donor who had a prior SARS-CoV-2 infection. CDR3: CASSLSGQGSPLHF. DNA of the CDR3: TGTGCCAGCAGTTTATCTGGCCAGGGTTCACCCCTCCACTTT.